Following are 29 T cell receptor beta chains from one sample sequenced in a study of T-cell reconstitution after alpha-beta-depleted transplantation in children. Unique molecular identifiers were used to barcode this TCRbeta library. Using its own MiXCR run on the PCR reads, TCRdb lists one record per CDR3 protein. Altogether 150,000 to 200,000 distinct CDR3 sequences are present, roughly 6.8% being singletons, with the ten largest covering 3% to 3.5%. This specimen was PBMCs from the stem cell graft donor, taken from the stem cell graft. Source of these receptors: a human donor who donated a stem cell graft to a child with Wiskott-Aldrich syndrome.

V gene TRBV30 combines with J gene TRBJ1-2, with 7 bases that match TRBD1. The J segment lost 2 bases and the V segment lost 5 bases, leaving 11 bases of the junction unmatched. Germline values: CDR1 GTSNPN, CDR2 SVGIG (reference sequence). The CDR3 is 15 residues long. The CDR3 loop is CAWGAERRGNYGYTF. For the CDR3, the DNA is TGTGCCTGGGGTGCCGAACGCAGGGGGAACTATGGCTACACCTTC.

Many counts were recorded for this clonotype. The chain has TRBV19 and TRBJ2-3, with TRBD1 matching 7 bases. The CDR3 is 13 residues long. Per the germline V gene, CDR1 is LNHDA and CDR2 is SQIVND (reference sequence). With V trimmed by 7 bases and J by 11 bases, 12 bases remained unmatched. CDR3 DNA sequence: TGTGCCAGTACGGGGCGACAGGGAGACAGGCAGTATTTT. Amino acids: CASTGRQGDRQYF.

This clonotype was seen many times. This chain connects TRBV7-9 to TRBJ2-1; no definite D call. Germline-derived CDR1 and CDR2 are SEHNR and FQNEAQ (reference sequence). The CDR3 consists of 13 residues. V dropped 1 base and J dropped 5 bases, with 6 bases sitting between them. CDR3 region: CASSLDPNNEQFF. As DNA, the CDR3 is TGTGCCAGCAGCTTAGACCCCAACAATGAGCAGTTCTTC.

This clonotype occurred a few times. The V and J genes are TRBV5-1 and TRBJ1-6, with TRBD1 matching 10 bases. Germline V gene lookup returns CDR1 SGHRS and CDR2 YFSETQ. V trimming: 2 bases; J trimming: 10 bases; junction bases outside the gene matches: 15. The CDR3 extends over 18 amino acids. For the CDR3, the DNA is TGCGCCAGCAGCTTCGGGACAGGGGATTACGGAAAAGGATCACCCCTCCACTTT. This sequence encodes CASSFGTGDYGKGSPLHF.

This clonotype came up many times. The CDR3 protein is CASSFREDTQYF. The CDR3 DNA reads as TGTGCCAGCAGCTTTCGGGAAGATACGCAGTATTTT. The V gene is TRBV7-2, the J gene TRBJ2-3, with TRBD2 as a possible D gene (5 bases). Germline CDR1 and CDR2: SGHTA and FQGNSA. Trimming cost V 3 bases and J 5 bases, with 6 bases left between them. This CDR3 region has 12 residues.

This clonotype appeared a few times. J is TRBJ2-5 and V is TRBV5-4; D is possibly TRBD2 (5 bases). V was cut by 3 bases and J by 5 bases, with 11 bases left in between. Germline V lookup: CDR1 SGHNT, CDR2 YYREEE (reference sequence). The CDR3 consists of 13 residues. The CDR3 nucleotides are TGTGCCAGCAGCTCCGGGGTTCTGGAGACCCAGTACTTC. Translated: CASSSGVLETQYF.

This clonotype showed up many times. The V and J genes are TRBV10-1 and TRBJ2-1; D ambiguous. Per germline, CDR1 WNHNN and CDR2 SYGVQD (reference sequence). V was clipped by 3 bases and J by 8 bases, with 8 bases between them. The CDR3 is 12 amino acids. The CDR3 DNA reads TGCGCCAGCAGTGACGACCCATATGAGCAGTTCTTC. Amino acids: CASSDDPYEQFF.

This clonotype has ten or more counts. This chain connects TRBV15 to TRBJ2-5; a weak D match, TRBD1 (5 bases). Germline lookup yields CDR1 LNHNV and CDR2 YYDKDF (reference sequence). The ends were cut back, 0 bases at V and 1 base at J, with 9 bases in the middle. This CDR3 has 15 residues. CDR3 sequence reads: CATSRDGAAQETQYF. In nucleotides, the CDR3 is TGTGCCACCAGCAGAGATGGGGCAGCCCAAGAGACCCAGTACTTC.

This clonotype showed up many times. CDR3 in DNA: TGTGCCATCAGCCCCGGGACTAGCGGGGACAATGAGCAGTTCTTC. It specifies CAISPGTSGDNEQFF. The gene calls are TRBV10-3 and TRBJ2-1; TRBD2 aligns across 13 bases. From germline, CDR1 is ENHRY and CDR2 SYGVKD. Trimming took 6 bases from V and 5 from J; bases not matched to a gene: 4. The CDR3 length is 15 residues.

This clonotype was picked up many times. The J gene is TRBJ2-1, the V gene TRBV28, with TRBD1 matching 7 bases. The CDR3 consists of 15 residues. CDR1 and CDR2 from the germline V gene are MDHEN and SYDVKM. V dropped 6 bases and J dropped 2; count of bases not matched to a gene: 7. This CDR3 is CASRLGDSPYNEQFF. The CDR3 DNA follows: TGTGCCAGCAGGCTAGGGGACAGCCCCTACAATGAGCAGTTCTTC.

The chain carries TRBV11-3 and TRBJ2-2; TRBD2 matches 7 bases. V was pared by 2 bases and J by 7 bases, with 7 bases of the junction left unmatched. CDR3 length: 15 amino acids. Per the germline V gene, CDR1 is SGHNT and CDR2 is YENEEA. The DNA of the CDR3 is TGTGCCAGCAGCTTATCTCGGAGCGGGAACGGGGAGCTGTTTTTT. Its translation is CASSLSRSGNGELFF. The variable domain in full, completed from reference TRBV11-3 and TRBJ2-2, reads EAGVVQSPRYKIIEKKQPVAFWCNPISGHNTLYWYLQNLGQGPELLIRYENEEAVDDSQLPKDRFSAERLKGVDSTLKIQPAELGDSAVYLCASSLSRSGNGELFFGEGSRLTVL.

The sample holds many counts of this clonotype. This rearrangement joins TRBV5-1 to TRBJ2-1; D remains ambiguous. The CDR3 extends over 16 amino acids. The germline V gene has CDR1 SGHRS and CDR2 YFSETQ. Between the trimmed V and J ends, which lost 0 bases and 0 bases, there was a span of 10 bases. CDR3 DNA: TGCGCCAGCAGCTTGGCCCCTTCGAGCTCCTACAATGAGCAGTTCTTC. It is translated as CASSLAPSSSYNEQFF.

This clonotype showed up many times. This chain joins TRBV10-3 and TRBJ1-1; 9 bases agree with TRBD1. Looked up from germline, CDR1 is ENHRY and CDR2 is SYGVKD. Losses at the gene ends were 0 bases for V and 1 base for J; bases not matched to a gene: 9. This CDR3 region has 18 residues. Written as DNA, the CDR3 is TGTGCCATCAGTGAGTCGAGGACAGGGGATGAGGAGAACACTGAAGCTTTCTTT. It codes for CAISESRTGDEENTEAFF.

This clonotype was detected many times. The V call is TRBV18, the J call TRBJ1-6; 8 positions match TRBD1. There are 15 residues in the CDR3. Germline V gene lookup returns CDR1 KGHSH and CDR2 LQKENI. V lost 1 base and J lost 8; bases outside the gene matches: 4. DNA for the CDR3: TGTGCCAGCTCACCACACAGGGGGATAGATTCACCCCTCCACTTT. This encodes CASSPHRGIDSPLHF.

This clonotype was found a few times. The V call is TRBV20-1, the J call TRBJ2-6; no clear D. The V and J ends lost 6 bases and 1 base respectively, with 10 bases between them. Per germline, CDR1 DFQATT and CDR2 SNEGSKA (reference sequence). The CDR3 consists of 14 residues. The CDR3 region has the DNA TGCAGTGCCAGAACACCGTCTGGGGCCAACGTCCTGACTTTC. Its protein is CSARTPSGANVLTF.

This clonotype was picked up many times. The chain joins TRBV29-1 to TRBJ1-2; no clear D. The CDR3 consists of 13 residues. Germline-derived CDR1 and CDR2 are SQVTM and ANQGSEA. Trimming shortened V by 2 bases and J by 5 bases, and 12 bases separated the two germline ends. The CDR3 nucleotides are TGCAGCGTTGAACCCAGGCCAGGTTATGGCTACACCTTC. Translation gives CSVEPRPGYGYTF.

This clonotype was found many times. The chain is built from TRBV5-1 and TRBJ2-5; perhaps TRBD1 as D (6 bases). The CDR3 has 13 residues. Germline V gene sequence: CDR1 SGHRS, CDR2 YFSETQ. V was trimmed by 3 bases and J by 2 bases, leaving 8 bases between them. CDR3 nucleotides: TGCGCCAGCAGCTCAAGGGGGCAAGAGACCCAGTACTTC. It translates to CASSSRGQETQYF.

This clonotype was seen ten or more times. The chain links TRBV12-3 or TRBV12-4 to TRBJ1-2, with D unclear. Trimming removed 5 bases at V and 4 bases at J, with 8 bases between. The CDR3 has 12 amino acids. The CDR3 nucleotides are TGTGCCAGCAGTCCCCGGACCTATGGCTACACCTTC. Its protein product is CASSPRTYGYTF.

This clonotype has at least ten counts. This rearrangement joins TRBV12-3 or TRBV12-4 to TRBJ2-5; either TRBD1 or TRBD2 may fit D (5 bases each). This CDR3 is built from 15 residues. The V end was cut by 2 bases, the J end by 5 bases, with 15 bases between. CDR3 region: CASSLSRQGEETQYF. CDR3 nucleotide sequence: TGTGCCAGCAGTTTATCTCGGCAGGGAGAGGAGACCCAGTACTTC.

The chain is built from TRBV7-6 and TRBJ2-7, with 7 bases lining up with TRBD1. CDR3 length equals 16 residues. Germline V gene lookup returns CDR1 SGHVS and CDR2 FNYEAQ. J lost 5 bases, V lost 4 bases, and 14 bases had no gene match. Here the CDR3 DNA reads TGTGCCAGCAGCTCGACCGGGACAGCTACGGTGGACGAGCAGTACTTC. Protein product: CASSSTGTATVDEQYF.

This clonotype showed up many times. The CDR3: CASSLWEGAYNEQFF. CDR3 DNA sequence: TGTGCCAGCAGTTTATGGGAGGGGGCCTACAATGAGCAGTTCTTC. The chain carries TRBV12-3 or TRBV12-4 and TRBJ2-1; possible D gene TRBD2, 7 bases. V lost 2 bases and J lost 2, with 10 bases in between. The CDR3 is 15 amino acids.

In its sample, this clonotype was seen many times. V gene TRBV5-1 combines with J gene TRBJ2-3, with D possibly TRBD1 on 5 matching bases. V lost 4 bases and J lost 2, with 11 bases in between. The germline V gene has CDR1 SGHRS and CDR2 YFSETQ. This CDR3 has 14 amino acids. CDR3 protein: CASSLGHVTDTQYF. The CDR3 DNA reads TGCGCCAGCAGCCTAGGACACGTCACAGATACGCAGTATTTT. Using reference TRBV5-1 and TRBJ2-3 for the parts outside the CDR3, the full variable domain is KAGVTQTPRYLIKTRGQQVTLSCSPISGHRSVSWYQQTPGQGLQFLFEYFSETQRNKGNFPGRFSGRQFSNSRSEMNVSTLELGDSALYLCASSLGHVTDTQYFGPGTRLTVL.

This clonotype was counted at least ten times. Since no conserved phenylalanine or tryptophan closes the CDR3, a read error is the likely cause. The chain joins TRBV29-1 to TRBJ2-1, with D possibly TRBD2 on 5 matching bases. From germline, CDR1 is SQVTM and CDR2 ANQGSEA. The ends were cut back, 2 bases at V and 2 bases at J, with 7 bases in the middle. CDR3 size: 13 residues. The DNA for the CDR3 is TGCAGCGTTGAAAGGGAGACCTACAATGAGCAGTTCCTC. Its protein product is CSVERETYNEQFL.

This clonotype was counted at least ten times. The V and J genes are TRBV13 and TRBJ1-1; TRBD1 matches at 11 bases. The V and J ends lost 5 bases and 1 base, in that order; junction bases with no gene match: 0. The germline CDR1 and CDR2 sequences are PRHDT and FYEKMQ (reference sequence). The CDR3 runs to 14 residues. The CDR3 DNA reads TGTGCCAGCAGCGGGACAGGGGGGAACACTGAAGCTTTCTTT. Translation: CASSGTGGNTEAFF. Variable domain in full (rest from reference TRBV13 and TRBJ1-1): AAGVIQSPRHLIKEKRETATLKCYPIPRHDTVYWYQQGPGQDPQFLISFYEKMQSDKGSIPDRFSAQQFSDYHSELNMSSLELGDSALYFCASSGTGGNTEAFFGQGTRLTVV.

Many counts were recorded for this clonotype. The chain has TRBV25-1 and TRBJ2-2, with D hard to call. Trimming stripped 5 bases from V and 0 bases from J, with 1 base between. Per the germline V gene, CDR1 is MGHDK and CDR2 is SYGVNS. The CDR3 loop spans 12 amino acids. CDR3 sequence: CASSPNTGELFF. The CDR3 DNA sequence: TGTGCCAGCAGTCCGAACACCGGGGAGCTGTTTTTT. Full variable domain (remainder filled in from reference TRBV25-1 and TRBJ2-2): EADIYQTPRYLVIGTGKKITLECSQTMGHDKMYWYQQDPGMELHLIHYSYGVNSTEKGDLSSESTVSRIRTEHFPLTLESARPSHTSQYLCASSPNTGELFFGEGSRLTVL.

In this sample, this clonotype turned up a few times. The chain combines TRBV5-4 with TRBJ2-2; 8 positions agree with TRBD2. The CDR3 is 15 residues long. J lost 0 bases, V lost 4 bases, and 2 bases had no gene match. In germline, CDR1 is SGHNT, CDR2 YYREEE (reference sequence). CDR3 coding DNA: TGTGCCAGCAGCCTACTAGCGGCGAACACCGGGGAGCTGTTTTTT. The encoded protein is CASSLLAANTGELFF.

This sequence joins TRBV4-3 and TRBJ1-1; 7 positions agree with TRBD1. The trim removed 4 bases at V and 2 bases at J, leaving 7 bases unmatched. This CDR3 is 15 amino acids long. CDR1 is LGHNA, CDR2 YSLEER, per germline. CDR3 protein: CASSRTRDSNTEAFF. In DNA form, the CDR3 reads TGCGCCAGCAGCCGAACCCGGGACAGCAACACTGAAGCTTTCTTT.

Ten or more counts support this clonotype. The rearrangement links TRBV5-1 to TRBJ2-1; no clear D. The CDR3 extends over 14 amino acids. Germline CDR1 reads SGHRS; CDR2 reads YFSETQ. V lost 0 bases and J lost 6, with 10 bases in between. CDR3 amino acids: CASSLALGGNEQFF. CDR3 in DNA: TGCGCCAGCAGCTTGGCCTTGGGCGGCAATGAGCAGTTCTTC.

This clonotype was observed at least ten times. The rearrangement uses TRBV10-3 and TRBJ2-7; 7 bases line up with TRBD1. CDR1 and CDR2 (germline): ENHRY, SYGVKD. J was trimmed by 3 bases and V by 4 bases; bases with no gene match: 3. The length of the CDR3 is 13 residues. The CDR3 region has the DNA TGTGCCATCAGTGGGGGGACAGTCTACGAGCAGTACTTC. It is translated as CAISGGTVYEQYF.